This T cell receptor beta chain was sequenced for a study of T cells after yellow fever vaccination. Study at large: Low-cell-number fractions were prepared with SMART-Seq v4 Ultra Low Input. Study-wide results and caveats: Reappearance after the booster was seen for most primary-vaccination clones, at 95% to 97% CD4 and 75% to 90% CD8.

This clonotype was counted many times. Its target is unknown. V was trimmed by 2 bases and J by 9 bases, leaving 14 bases between them. Germline V gene lookup returns CDR1 SGHVS and CDR2 FNYEAQ. The CDR3 length is 14 residues. The 5'RACE template-switching step produced TCR cDNA and added a universal primer site and UMIs. Using its own MiXCR run on the 5' RACE reads, TCRdb lists one record per CDR3 protein. The table includes a few hundred thousand distinct CDR3 sequences, roughly 3% detected once. The clonotype comes from a man in his late teens or twenties who received the YFV17D yellow fever vaccine. Source: CD4+ T cells sorted from PBMCs, taken 10 days after the yellow fever booster vaccination. The chain couples TRBV7-6 to TRBJ2-4; weak D call: TRBD1 (6 bases). The CDR3 bases are TGTGCCAGCAGCTTAAGGACAGAAAGTACCATTCAGTACTTC. This translates into CASSLRTESTIQYF.